This T cell receptor (beta chain) derives from a study of control samples from healthy donors and cancer patients. J gave up 8 bases and V 3 bases, and 12 bases lay outside the gene matches. There are 14 residues in the CDR3. Germline V gene lookup returns CDR1 SQVTM and CDR2 ANQGSEA. Assay used: immunoSEQ multiplex PCR; TCRdb lists only in-frame clones, some missing. The sample holds 130,000 to 150,000 clones, about nine tenths seen once. The receptor comes from a woman aged 25 to 45 in good health. Material: blood. The chain joins TRBV29-1 to TRBJ1-2, with TRBD1 identical over 7 bases. The CDR3, as DNA: TGCAGCGTTGAGAATGGGGAGGGGGCTCGCGGCTACACCTTC. This codes for CSVENGEGARGYTF.